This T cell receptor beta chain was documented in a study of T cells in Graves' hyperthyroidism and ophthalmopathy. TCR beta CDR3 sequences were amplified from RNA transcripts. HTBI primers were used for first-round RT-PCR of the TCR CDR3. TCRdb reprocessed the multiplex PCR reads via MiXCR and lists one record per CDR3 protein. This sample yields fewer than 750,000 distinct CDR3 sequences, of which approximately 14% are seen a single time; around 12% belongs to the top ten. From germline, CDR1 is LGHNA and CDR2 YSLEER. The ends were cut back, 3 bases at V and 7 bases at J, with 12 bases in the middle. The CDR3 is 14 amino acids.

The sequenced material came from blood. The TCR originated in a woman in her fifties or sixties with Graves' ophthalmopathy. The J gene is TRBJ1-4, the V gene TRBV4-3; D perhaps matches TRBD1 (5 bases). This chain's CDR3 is CASSHQGAGEKLFF. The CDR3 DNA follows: TGCGCCAGCAGCCACCAGGGAGCGGGTGAAAAACTGTTTTTT.